Below are 9 T cell receptor beta chains sequenced from a single sample in a study of Ad26.COV2.S vaccination and SARS-CoV-2 variants. Repertoires were generated with immunoSEQ multiplex PCR, while TCRdb's copy carries only in-frame clones and drops some. Altogether around 450,000 clones are present, 80% to 95% being singletons, with the ten largest covering roughly 4%. The treatment is: roughly 19 received Ad26.COV2.S at low or high dose, single or two shots; about five received placebo; per-sample allocation not given. Samples analyzed were those drawn on day 63 after the first vaccine or placebo injection. The specimen comprised peripheral blood, sampled in a trial of Ad26.COV2.S vaccine versus placebo. These receptors were collected from a person aged 18 to 65 who received the Ad26.COV2.S COVID-19 vaccine or a placebo.

The V call is TRBV2, the J call TRBJ1-3; D is ambiguous. The V gene lost 4 bases and the J gene lost 5 bases, with 3 bases spanning the gap. The CDR3 length is 11 residues. Germline CDR1 and CDR2: SNHLY and FYNNEI. DNA of the CDR3: TGTGCCAGCAGTGGTAGAAACACCATATATTTT. This translates into CASSGRNTIYF.

The chain uses TRBV29-1 and TRBJ2-3, with 9 nucleotides matching TRBD1. CDR3 length: 15 residues. Unmatched junction bases numbered 8, after V lost 4 bases and J lost 3 bases. Germline CDR1 SQVTM, CDR2 ANQGSEA. DNA of the CDR3: TGCAGCGTTGTAAAAAGGGGACAGGGTACAGATACGCAGTATTTT. This translates into CSVVKRGQGTDTQYF.

V is TRBV7-9 and J is TRBJ2-5; D might be TRBD1 (5 bases). Per germline, CDR1 SEHNR and CDR2 FQNEAQ (reference sequence). The CDR3 loop spans 12 amino acids. V lost 4 bases, J lost 5 bases, and 8 bases lay in between. The CDR3 DNA is TGTGCCAGCAGCTCCAACAGGGAGACCCAGTACTTC. Its protein product is CASSSNRETQYF.

The chain has TRBV5-1 and TRBJ2-5; D may match TRBD1 or TRBD2 (5 bases each). The ends were cut back, 3 bases at V and 2 bases at J, with 14 bases in the middle. Germline lookup yields CDR1 SGHRS and CDR2 YFSETQ. There are 15 residues in the CDR3. The CDR3 nucleotides are TGCGCCAGCAGCTGGGGGACGTTTGTACAAGAGACCCAGTACTTC. Translated: CASSWGTFVQETQYF.

The chain has TRBV15 and TRBJ1-6; 8 bases are a match to TRBD1. Germline trimming cut 8 bases from V and 0 bases from J; bases unmatched to any gene: 6. Germline values: CDR1 LNHNV, CDR2 YYDKDF (reference sequence). This CDR3 has 16 residues. The CDR3 DNA sequence: TGTGCCACCCTGGACAGGGACAGCTCCTATAATTCACCCCTCCACTTT. Amino acid sequence: CATLDRDSSYNSPLHF.

The CDR3: CACGGTRGYEQYF. The DNA for the CDR3 is TGTGCCTGTGGCGGTACAAGGGGCTACGAGCAGTACTTC. The chain links TRBV30 to TRBJ2-7, with TRBD1 as a possible D gene (5 bases). Per germline, CDR1 GTSNPN and CDR2 SVGIG (reference sequence). The CDR3 is 13 amino acids. The germline V and J ends were trimmed by 6 bases and 3 bases, with 15 bases remaining between them.

As concerns this clone: At one end the junction does not follow the germline gene, possibly because of a read error. The chain combines TRBV4-2 with TRBJ2-4; 7 bases are a match to TRBD1. This CDR3 contains 16 residues. The germline V gene has CDR1 LGHNA and CDR2 YNFKEQ. The CDR3 loop reads CASSQDATGTAWFRRF. CDR3 DNA: TGTGCCAGCAGCCAAGATGCAACCGGGACAGCGTGGTTCAGGCGCTTC.

This sequence joins TRBV4-2 and TRBJ2-3, with 10 bases matching TRBD2. Germline V gene lookup returns CDR1 LGHNA and CDR2 YNFKEQ. The CDR3 is 18 residues long. V trimming: 0 bases; J trimming: 2 bases; junction bases outside the gene matches: 8. CDR3 DNA: TGTGCCAGCAGCCAAGATAGGCCGACTAGCGGGCTCACAGATACGCAGTATTTT. Protein: CASSQDRPTSGLTDTQYF.

In this sample, this clone turned up once. The rearrangement links TRBV24-1 to TRBJ2-5; no clear D gene. The CDR3 is made up of 13 amino acids. Germline V lookup: CDR1 KGHDR, CDR2 SFDVKD. V was clipped by 4 bases and J by 7 bases, with 12 bases between them. The CDR3 here is CATSDPPPRTQYF. The CDR3 bases are TGTGCCACCAGTGACCCGCCCCCGCGGACCCAGTACTTC.